This is a list of T cell receptor beta chains from one sample in a study of siplizumab effects on memory and regulatory T cells. Profiling relied on immunoSEQ multiplex PCR, and the TCRdb table lists in-frame clones only, not all of them. The sample yields 100,000 or so clones, around 92% seen once. The material sequenced was Tregs sorted from blood. These receptors originate from a human donor in good health. CDR3s include the opening cysteine and the closing phenylalanine or tryptophan. The D gene is left open where the match is weak. Clone size is not always given. Where it is, it says once, few, many or a class for expanded clones.

j_gene,d_gene,v_gene,abundance,CDR3aa,CDR3nt
TRBJ2-1,TRBD1,TRBV28,few,CASSRTGGTNEQFF,TGTGCCAGCAGCCGCACAGGGGGGACCAATGAGCAGTTCTTC
TRBJ1-4,TRBD1,TRBV4-1,-,CASSPFRIGDRGSEKLFF,TGCGCCAGCAGCCCTTTCCGCATCGGGGACAGGGGGAGCGAAAAACTGTTTTTT
TRBJ2-1,TRBD2,TRBV5-4,once,CASSRGGSSYNEQFF,TGTGCCAGCAGCCGCGGGGGGAGCTCCTACAATGAGCAGTTCTTC
TRBJ1-2,-,TRBV19,-,CAKTGVIPPYGYTF,TGTGCCAAGACCGGAGTCATTCCACCCTATGGCTACACCTTC
TRBJ2-1,-,TRBV13,-,CASSLGRGRRFF,TGTGCCAGCAGCTTAGGGCGCGGCCGACGGTTCTTC
TRBJ1-4,-,TRBV4-1,many,CASSQDWGVSEKLFF,TGCGCCAGCAGCCAAGATTGGGGAGTAAGTGAAAAACTGTTTTTT
TRBJ2-3,-,TRBV11-2,-,CASSSQGASTDTQYF,TGTGCCAGCAGTTCCCAAGGGGCCAGCACAGATACGCAGTATTTT
TRBJ2-1,-,TRBV28,-,CASSLGGRNWEQFF,TGTGCCAGCAGTTTAGGCGGCAGGAACTGGGAGCAGTTCTTC
TRBJ2-7,-,TRBV11-1,-,CASSKTYEQYF,TGTGCCAGCAGCAAGACCTACGAGCAGTACTTC
TRBJ1-2,-,TRBV29-1,-,CSVDGGAGFGYGYTF,TGCAGCGTAGACGGGGGCGCCGGATTCGGCTATGGCTACACCTTC
TRBJ2-2,-,TRBV19,-,CASLRSGTQNTGELFF,TGTGCCAGCCTACGTTCCGGGACACAGAACACCGGGGAGCTGTTTTTT
TRBJ1-3,-,TRBV19,-,CASKWPSGNTIYF,TGTGCCAGTAAATGGCCCTCTGGAAACACCATATATTTT
TRBJ2-1,-,TRBV6-6,-,CAIERNPHNEQFF,TGTGCCATCGAGCGGAACCCACATAATGAGCAGTTCTTC
TRBJ2-7,TRBD2,TRBV27,-,CASSLLGGSDYEQYF,TGTGCCAGCAGTTTACTGGGGGGGAGCGACTACGAGCAGTACTTC
TRBJ2-7,TRBD2,TRBV14,-,CASSQVGTSGSYEQYF,TGTGCCAGCAGCCAAGTGGGGACTAGCGGGTCCTACGAGCAGTACTTC
TRBJ2-3,TRBD2,TRBV7-3,-,CASSLIAGGGTDTQYF,TGTGCCAGCAGCTTAATAGCGGGAGGTGGAACAGATACGCAGTATTTT
TRBJ2-6,-,TRBV30,-,CAWTGFVSGANVLTF,TGTGCCTGGACCGGGTTTGTGTCCGGGGCCAACGTCCTGACTTTC
TRBJ1-2,-,TRBV29-1,once,CSVGGGTYGYTF,TGCAGCGTTGGGGGTGGAACCTATGGCTACACCTTC
TRBJ2-6,-,TRBV6-1,-,CASSDYIHGSGANVLTF,TGTGCCAGCAGTGATTATATACACGGCTCTGGGGCCAACGTCCTGACTTTC
TRBJ2-7,-,TRBV6-5,-,CASSYWGGATYEQYF,TGTGCCAGCAGTTACTGGGGCGGGGCAACCTACGAGCAGTACTTC